This TCR beta chain was documented in a study of Tregs in tolerant kidney transplant recipients. This clone was counted once. The table came from immunoSEQ multiplex PCR; TCRdb's copy has only in-frame clones and leaves some out. The table includes 90,000 or so clones, around nine tenths detected once. The germline V gene has CDR1 MNHEY and CDR2 SMNVEV (reference sequence). The CDR3 totals 15 residues. The V end was cut by 8 bases, the J end by 5 bases, with 19 bases between. This clonotype was sampled from a human donor in good health. The sequenced material came from CD8+ T cells from blood. The chain joins TRBV27 to TRBJ2-1; D perhaps matches TRBD2 (5 bases). The CDR3 DNA follows: TGTGCCAGCCCCCCAAGGCCCGGGGTAGACAATGAGCAGTTCTTC. As protein: CASPPRPGVDNEQFF.